Described below is a single T cell receptor (beta chain) sequence and its context. What it binds is not known. The CDR3 is 15 residues long. Germline CDR1 is SGHVS and CDR2 is FNYEAQ. V lost 3 bases to trimming and J lost 2 bases, with 10 bases between them. This sample was included in a study of shared clonotypes between healthy human individuals. Study context: The plates for each donor numbered three CD4 naive, three CD4 memory, two CD8 naive and one CD8 memory. Study results and caveats: Investigators collected only blood, and repertoires in tissues likely differ.

Generated by immunoSEQ multiplex PCR, the TCRdb table keeps only in-frame clones and is missing some. This sample has millions of clones; roughly 91% occur once, and the top ten carry approximately 1.7%. Positively selected for CCR7, the CD45RO-negative cells used as naive CD8 cells excluded terminally differentiated effector memory CD45RA+ cells. The chain joins TRBV7-6 to TRBJ2-2, with D unresolved. Sample: naive CD8+ T cells from PBMCs. This TCR was sampled from a man between 18 and 35 years old in good health. Some clones in this sample may be carry-over from other donors' samples. The CDR3 DNA is TGTGCCAGCAGCTTTTTTCTCGTTAACACCGGGGAGCTGTTTTTT. It is translated as CASSFFLVNTGELFF.